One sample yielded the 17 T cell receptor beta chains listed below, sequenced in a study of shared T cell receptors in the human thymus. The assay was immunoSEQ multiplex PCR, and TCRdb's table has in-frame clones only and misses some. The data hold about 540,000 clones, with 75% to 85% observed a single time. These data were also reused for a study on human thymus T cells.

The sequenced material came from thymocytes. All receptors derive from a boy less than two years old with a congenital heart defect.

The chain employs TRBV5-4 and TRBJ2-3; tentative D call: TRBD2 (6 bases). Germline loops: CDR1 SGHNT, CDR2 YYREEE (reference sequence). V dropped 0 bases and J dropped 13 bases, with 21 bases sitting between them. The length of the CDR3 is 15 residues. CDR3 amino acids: CASSLGGWGGEREYF. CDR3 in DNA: TGTGCCAGCAGCTTGGGAGGATGGGGCGGGGAGAGGGAGTATTTT.

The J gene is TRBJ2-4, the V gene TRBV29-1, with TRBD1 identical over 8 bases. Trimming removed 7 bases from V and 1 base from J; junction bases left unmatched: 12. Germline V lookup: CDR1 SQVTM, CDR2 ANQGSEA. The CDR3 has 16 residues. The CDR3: CSASGGPWAAKNIQYF. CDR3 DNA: TGCAGCGCCTCAGGGGGCCCTTGGGCGGCCAAAAACATTCAGTACTTC. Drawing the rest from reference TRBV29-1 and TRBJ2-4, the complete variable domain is SAVISQKPSRDICQRGTSLTIQCQVDSQVTMMFWYRQQPGQSLTLIATANQGSEATYESGFVIDKFPISRPNLTFSTLTVSNMSPEDSSIYLCSASGGPWAAKNIQYFGAGTRLSVL.

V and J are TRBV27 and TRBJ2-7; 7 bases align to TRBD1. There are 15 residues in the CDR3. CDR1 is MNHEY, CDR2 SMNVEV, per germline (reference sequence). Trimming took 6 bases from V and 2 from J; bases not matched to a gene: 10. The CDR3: CASSQIRQGPYEQYF. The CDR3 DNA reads TGTGCCAGCAGCCAAATACGACAGGGTCCCTACGAGCAGTACTTC.

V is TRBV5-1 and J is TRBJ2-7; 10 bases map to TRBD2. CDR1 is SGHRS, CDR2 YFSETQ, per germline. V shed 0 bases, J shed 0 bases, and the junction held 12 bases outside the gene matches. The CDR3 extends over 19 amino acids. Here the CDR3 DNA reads TGCGCCAGCAGCTTGGAGGTTGGGGTTGCTAGCGGGAGCTCCTACGAGCAGTACTTC. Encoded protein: CASSLEVGVASGSSYEQYF.

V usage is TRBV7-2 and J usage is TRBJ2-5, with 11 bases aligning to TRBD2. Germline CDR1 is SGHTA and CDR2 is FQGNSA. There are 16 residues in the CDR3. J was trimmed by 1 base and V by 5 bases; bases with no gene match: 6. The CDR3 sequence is CASSQSSGRAQETQYF. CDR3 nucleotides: TGTGCCAGCAGCCAGAGTAGCGGGAGGGCCCAAGAGACCCAGTACTTC.

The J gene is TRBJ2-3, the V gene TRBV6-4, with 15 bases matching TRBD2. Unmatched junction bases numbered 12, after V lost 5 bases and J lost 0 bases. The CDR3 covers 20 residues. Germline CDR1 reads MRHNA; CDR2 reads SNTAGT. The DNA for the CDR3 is TGTGCCAGCAGTTTAAAGCCTGGGACTAGCGGGAGGCCTAGCACAGATACGCAGTATTTT. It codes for CASSLKPGTSGRPSTDTQYF.

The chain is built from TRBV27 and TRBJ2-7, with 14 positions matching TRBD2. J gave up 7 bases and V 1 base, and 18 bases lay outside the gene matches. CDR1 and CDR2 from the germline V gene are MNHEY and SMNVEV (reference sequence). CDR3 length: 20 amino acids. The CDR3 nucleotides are TGTGCCAGCAGTTTATATCCGCCTCCGGGACTAGCGGGAGTAGCGTGGGAGCAGTACTTC. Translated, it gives CASSLYPPPGLAGVAWEQYF.

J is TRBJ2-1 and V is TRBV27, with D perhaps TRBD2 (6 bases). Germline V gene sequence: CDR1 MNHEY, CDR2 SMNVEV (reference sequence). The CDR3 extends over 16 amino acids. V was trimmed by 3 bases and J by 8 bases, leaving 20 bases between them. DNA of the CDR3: TGTGCCAGCAGTTTTTGGTCTGGTGGGACTTTGGATGAGCAGTTCTTC. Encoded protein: CASSFWSGGTLDEQFF.

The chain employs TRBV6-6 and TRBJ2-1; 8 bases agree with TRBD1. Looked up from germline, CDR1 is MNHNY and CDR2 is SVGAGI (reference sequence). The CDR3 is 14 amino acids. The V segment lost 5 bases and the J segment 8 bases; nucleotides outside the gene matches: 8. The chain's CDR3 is CASSRTGRKDEQFF. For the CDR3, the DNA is TGTGCCAGCAGTAGGACAGGGCGAAAGGATGAGCAGTTCTTC.

CDR3 sequence (DNA): TGTGCCAGCAGCGGGCGAAGACTAGCGGGAGGCCCCTACGAGCAGTACTTC. Amino acids: CASSGRRLAGGPYEQYF. V and J are TRBV7-8 and TRBJ2-7; 13 nucleotides line up with TRBD2. The CDR3 has 17 amino acids. CDR1 is SGHVS, CDR2 FQNEAQ, per germline. J was trimmed by 2 bases and V by 5 bases; bases with no gene match: 9.

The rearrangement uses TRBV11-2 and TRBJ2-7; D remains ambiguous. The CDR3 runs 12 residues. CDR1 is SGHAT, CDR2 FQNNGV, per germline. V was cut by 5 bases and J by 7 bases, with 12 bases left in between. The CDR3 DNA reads TGTGCCAGCAGCCTTCCCTGGCGGGAGCAGTACTTC. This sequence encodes CASSLPWREQYF. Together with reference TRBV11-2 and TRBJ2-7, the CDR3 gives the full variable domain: EAGVAQSPRYKIIEKRQSVAFWCNPISGHATLYWYQQILGQGPKLLIQFQNNGVVDDSQLPKDRFSAERLKGVDSTLKIQPAKLEDSAVYLCASSLPWREQYFGPGTRLTVT.

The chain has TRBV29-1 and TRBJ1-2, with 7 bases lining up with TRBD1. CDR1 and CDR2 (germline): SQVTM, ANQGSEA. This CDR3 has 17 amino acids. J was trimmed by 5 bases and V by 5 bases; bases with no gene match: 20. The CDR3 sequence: CSVLKTGSHSSLYGYTF. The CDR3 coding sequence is TGCAGCGTTCTTAAGACAGGGTCCCATTCATCTCTATATGGCTACACCTTC.

The CDR3 region has the DNA TGTGCCAGCAGCTCTTTTAGCCACGAGCAGTACTTC. It specifies CASSSFSHEQYF. V is TRBV7-6 and J is TRBJ2-7; D is unclear. Germline CDR1 SGHVS, CDR2 FNYEAQ. The V gene lost 4 bases and the J gene lost 5 bases, with 9 bases spanning the gap. The CDR3 contains 12 residues.

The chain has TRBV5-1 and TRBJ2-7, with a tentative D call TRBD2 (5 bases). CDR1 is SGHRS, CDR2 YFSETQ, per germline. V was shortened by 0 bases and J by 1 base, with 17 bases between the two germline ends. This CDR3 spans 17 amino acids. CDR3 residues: CASSLATTSTLSYEQYF. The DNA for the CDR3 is TGCGCCAGCAGCTTGGCGACTACCTCTACGTTGTCCTACGAGCAGTACTTC.

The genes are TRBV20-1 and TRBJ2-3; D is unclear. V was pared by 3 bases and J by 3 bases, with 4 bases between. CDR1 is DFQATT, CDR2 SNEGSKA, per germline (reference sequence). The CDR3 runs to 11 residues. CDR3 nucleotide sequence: TGCAGTGCTAGCACAACAGATACGCAGTATTTT. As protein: CSASTTDTQYF.

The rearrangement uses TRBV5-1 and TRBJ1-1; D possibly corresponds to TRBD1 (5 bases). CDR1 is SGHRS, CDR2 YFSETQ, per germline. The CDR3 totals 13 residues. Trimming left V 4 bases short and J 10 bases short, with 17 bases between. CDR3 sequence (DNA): TGCGCCAGCAGCATCCAGGGCATGGTAGGAGCTTTCTTT. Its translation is CASSIQGMVGAFF.

The CDR3 DNA reads as TGTGCCAGCAGCTTATCCTCCGGGCGGGAGCCCCAGCATTTT. This gives the protein CASSLSSGREPQHF. The rearrangement uses TRBV13 and TRBJ1-5; D ambiguous. The CDR3 is made up of 14 amino acids. Trimming took 2 bases from V and 8 from J, leaving 13 bases between them. Germline-derived CDR1 and CDR2 are PRHDT and FYEKMQ (reference sequence).